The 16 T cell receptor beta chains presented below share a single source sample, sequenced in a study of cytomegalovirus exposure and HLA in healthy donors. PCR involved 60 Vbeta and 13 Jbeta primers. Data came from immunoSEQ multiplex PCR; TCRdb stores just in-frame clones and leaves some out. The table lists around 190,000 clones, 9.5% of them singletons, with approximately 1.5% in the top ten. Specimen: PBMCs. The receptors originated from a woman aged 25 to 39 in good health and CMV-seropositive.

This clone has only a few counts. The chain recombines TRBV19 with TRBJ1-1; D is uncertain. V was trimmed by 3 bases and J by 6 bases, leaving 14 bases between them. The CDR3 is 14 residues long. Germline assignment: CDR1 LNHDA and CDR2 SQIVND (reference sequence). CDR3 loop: CASSMSGIKAEAFF. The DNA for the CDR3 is TGTGCCAGTAGTATGTCGGGGATCAAAGCTGAAGCTTTCTTT.

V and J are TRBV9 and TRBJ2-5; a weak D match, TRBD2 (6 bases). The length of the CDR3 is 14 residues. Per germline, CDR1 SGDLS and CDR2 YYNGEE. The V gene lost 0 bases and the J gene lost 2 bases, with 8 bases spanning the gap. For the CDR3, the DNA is TGTGCCAGCAGCGTAGATAGCGGTCAAGAGACCCAGTACTTC. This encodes CASSVDSGQETQYF. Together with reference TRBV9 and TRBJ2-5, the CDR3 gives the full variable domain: DSGVTQTPKHLITATGQRVTLRCSPRSGDLSVYWYQQSLDQGLQFLIQYYNGEERAKGNILERFSAQQFPDLHSELNLSSLELGDSALYFCASSVDSGQETQYFGPGTRLLVL.

The CDR3 spells CSVGQRAAYEQYF. The CDR3 DNA sequence: TGCAGCGTGGGACAGCGAGCCGCCTACGAGCAGTACTTC. The rearrangement uses TRBV29-1 and TRBJ2-7, with TRBD1 matching over 7 bases. The V gene's germline CDR1 is SQVTM and CDR2 ANQGSEA. The trim removed 6 bases at V and 2 bases at J, leaving 7 bases unmatched. The CDR3 extends over 13 amino acids.

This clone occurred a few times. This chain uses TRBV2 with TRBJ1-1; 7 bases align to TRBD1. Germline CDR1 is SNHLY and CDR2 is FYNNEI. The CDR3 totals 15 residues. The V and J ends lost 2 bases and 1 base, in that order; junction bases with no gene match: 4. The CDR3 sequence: CASSEWQGGNTEAFF. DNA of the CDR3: TGTGCCAGCAGTGAATGGCAGGGGGGGAACACTGAAGCTTTCTTT.

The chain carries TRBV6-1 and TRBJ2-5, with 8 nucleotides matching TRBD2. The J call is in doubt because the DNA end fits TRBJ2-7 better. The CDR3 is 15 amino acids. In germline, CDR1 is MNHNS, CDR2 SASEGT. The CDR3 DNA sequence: TGTGCCAGCAATGGTCGGACTAGCCCCACCTACGAGCAGTACTTC. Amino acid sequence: CASNGRTSPTYEQYF.

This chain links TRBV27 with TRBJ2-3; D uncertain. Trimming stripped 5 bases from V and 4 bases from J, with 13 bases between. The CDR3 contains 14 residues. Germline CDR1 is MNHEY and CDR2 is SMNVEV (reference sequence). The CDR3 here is CASSPWSVSDTQYF. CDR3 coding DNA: TGTGCCAGCAGTCCATGGAGTGTATCAGATACGCAGTATTTT.

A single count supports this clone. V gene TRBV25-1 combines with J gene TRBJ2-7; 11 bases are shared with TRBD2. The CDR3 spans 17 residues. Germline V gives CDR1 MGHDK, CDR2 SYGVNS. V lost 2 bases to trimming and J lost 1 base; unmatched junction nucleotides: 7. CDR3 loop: CASSEGGGTSGSYEQYF. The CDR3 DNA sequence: TGTGCCAGCAGTGAAGGGGGGGGGACTAGCGGTTCCTACGAGCAGTACTTC.

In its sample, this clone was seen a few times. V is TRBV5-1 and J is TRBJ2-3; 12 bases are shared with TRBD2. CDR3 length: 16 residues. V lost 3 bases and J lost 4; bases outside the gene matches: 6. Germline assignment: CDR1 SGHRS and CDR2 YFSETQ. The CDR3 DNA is TGCGCCAGCAGCTCACGGACTAGCGGGAACGCAGATACGCAGTATTTT. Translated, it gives CASSSRTSGNADTQYF.

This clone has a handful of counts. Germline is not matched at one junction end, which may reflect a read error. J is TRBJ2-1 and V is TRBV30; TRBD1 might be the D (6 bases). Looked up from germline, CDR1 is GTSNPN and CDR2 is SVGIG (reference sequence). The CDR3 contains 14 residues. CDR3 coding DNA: TGTGCCGGGAGACGGGACACCTCCTACAATGAGCAGTTCTTC. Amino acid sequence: CAGRRDTSYNEQFF. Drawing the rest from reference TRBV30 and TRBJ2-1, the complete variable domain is SQTIHQWPATLVQPVGSPLSLECTVEGTSNPNLYWYRQAAGRGLQLLFYSVGIGQISSEVPQNLSASRPQDRQFILSSKKLLLSDSGFYLCAGRRDTSYNEQFFGPGTRLTVL.

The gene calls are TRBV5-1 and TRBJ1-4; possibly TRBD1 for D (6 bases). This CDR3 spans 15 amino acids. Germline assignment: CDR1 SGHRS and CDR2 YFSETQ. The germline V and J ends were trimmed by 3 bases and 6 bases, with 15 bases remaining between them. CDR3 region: CASSSRQAADEKLFF. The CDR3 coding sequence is TGCGCCAGCAGCTCACGACAGGCGGCGGATGAAAAACTGTTTTTT.

The CDR3 reads CASSLGAGDRAQPQHF. In DNA form, the CDR3 reads TGCGCCAGCAGCCTGGGAGCCGGCGACAGGGCTCAGCCCCAGCATTTT. The genes are TRBV5-1 and TRBJ1-5; the match to TRBD1 covers 7 bases. CDR3 length: 16 residues. With V trimmed by 4 bases and J by 6 bases, 13 bases remained unmatched. Germline CDR1 and CDR2: SGHRS and YFSETQ.

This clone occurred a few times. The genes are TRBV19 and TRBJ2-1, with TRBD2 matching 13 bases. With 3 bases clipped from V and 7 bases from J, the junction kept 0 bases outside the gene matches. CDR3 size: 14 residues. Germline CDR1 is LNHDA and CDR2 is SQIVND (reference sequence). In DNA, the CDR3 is TGTGCCAGTAGTATGACTAGCGGGAGGAATGAGCAGTTCTTC. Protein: CASSMTSGRNEQFF.

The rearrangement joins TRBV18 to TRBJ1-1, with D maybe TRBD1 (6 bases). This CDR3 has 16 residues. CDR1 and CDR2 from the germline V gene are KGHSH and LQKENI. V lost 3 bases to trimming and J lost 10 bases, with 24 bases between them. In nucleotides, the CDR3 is TGTGCCAGCTCACCGAGTTCTGGACGGACAGAGAGTCGAGCTTTCTTT. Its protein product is CASSPSSGRTESRAFF.

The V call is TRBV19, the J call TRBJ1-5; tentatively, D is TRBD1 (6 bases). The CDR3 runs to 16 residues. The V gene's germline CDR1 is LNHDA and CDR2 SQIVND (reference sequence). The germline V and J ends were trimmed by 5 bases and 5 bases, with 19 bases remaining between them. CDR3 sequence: CASSYTLQGLDQPQHF. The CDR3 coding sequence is TGTGCCAGTAGTTACACTCTACAGGGCCTCGATCAGCCCCAGCATTTT. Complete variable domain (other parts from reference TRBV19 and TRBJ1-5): DGGITQSPKYLFRKEGQNVTLSCEQNLNHDAMYWYRQDPGQGLRLIYYSQIVNDFQKGDIAEGYSVSREKKESFPLTVTSAQKNPTAFYLCASSYTLQGLDQPQHFGDGTRLSIL.

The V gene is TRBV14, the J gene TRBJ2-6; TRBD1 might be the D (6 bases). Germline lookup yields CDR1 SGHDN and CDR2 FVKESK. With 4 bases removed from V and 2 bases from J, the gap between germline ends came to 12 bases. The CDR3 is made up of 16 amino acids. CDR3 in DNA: TGTGCCAGCAGCCCACAGGGAATCGCTGGGGCCAACGTCCTGACTTTC. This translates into CASSPQGIAGANVLTF.

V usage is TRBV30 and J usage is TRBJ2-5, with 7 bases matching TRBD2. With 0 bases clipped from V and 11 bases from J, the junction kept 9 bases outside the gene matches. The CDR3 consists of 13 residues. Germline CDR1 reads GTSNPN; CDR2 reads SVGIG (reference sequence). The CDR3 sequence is CAWSVYGRGEQYF. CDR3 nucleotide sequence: TGTGCCTGGAGTGTCTACGGCCGGGGGGAGCAGTACTTC. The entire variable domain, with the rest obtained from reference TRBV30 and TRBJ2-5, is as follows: SQTIHQWPATLVQPVGSPLSLECTVEGTSNPNLYWYRQAAGRGLQLLFYSVGIGQISSEVPQNLSASRPQDRQFILSSKKLLLSDSGFYLCAWSVYGRGEQYFGPGTRLLVL.